Shown below are 18 T cell receptor beta chains from a single sample sequenced in a study of cytomegalovirus exposure and HLA in healthy donors. Researchers ran the PCR with 60 Vbeta and 13 Jbeta primers. The repertoire was sequenced with immunoSEQ multiplex PCR; TCRdb's copy has only in-frame clones and lacks some. The sample yields 100,000 to 150,000 clones, approximately 69% seen once. Sequencing input: PBMCs. These receptors were obtained from a man in his forties in good health and CMV-seropositive.

This chain uses TRBV5-1 with TRBJ2-2; the match to TRBD2 covers 10 bases. The CDR3 loop spans 14 amino acids. V was clipped by 7 bases and J by 6 bases; unmatched bases: 6. Germline loops: CDR1 SGHRS, CDR2 YFSETQ. The CDR3 DNA sequence: TGCGCCAGCTCCAGCGGGGGGGCCTCCGGGGAGCTGTTTTTT. This translates into CASSSGGASGELFF.

The chain couples TRBV4-3 to TRBJ2-3; 11 nucleotides align to TRBD2. The CDR3 runs to 16 residues. The V gene's germline CDR1 is LGHNA and CDR2 YSLEER. V was clipped by 1 base and J by 4 bases; unmatched bases: 4. CDR3 sequence reads: CASSQVSGRAADTQYF. The CDR3 nucleotides are TGCGCCAGCAGCCAAGTTAGCGGGAGGGCCGCAGATACGCAGTATTTT.

The gene calls are TRBV19 and TRBJ1-4; possibly TRBD1 for D (6 bases). The V gene's germline CDR1 is LNHDA and CDR2 SQIVND (reference sequence). Deletions cut 9 bases from V and 0 bases from J, with 8 bases between. There are 13 residues in the CDR3. CDR3 DNA sequence: TGTGCCAGCAGGGGTTCAACTAATGAAAAACTGTTTTTT. Translation gives CASRGSTNEKLFF.

About this clone itself: One junction end disagrees with the germline gene, perhaps due to a read error. This chain uses TRBV6-6 with TRBJ2-3; 10 bases map to TRBD2. CDR1 is MNHNY and CDR2 is SVGAGI in the germline V gene (reference sequence). The CDR3 totals 15 residues. CDR3 in DNA: TGTGCCAGCAGTTCCAGGACTAGCGGCACAGATATGCAGTATTTT. Its translation: CASSSRTSGTDMQYF.

The chain employs TRBV15 and TRBJ2-7, with unresolved D. CDR1 and CDR2 (germline): LNHNV, YYDKDF (reference sequence). The CDR3 is made up of 13 amino acids. V lost 0 bases to trimming and J lost 7 bases, with 10 bases between them. The CDR3 DNA is TGTGCCACCAGCAGAGATCCCGTGCGGGAGCAGTACTTC. Translating gives CATSRDPVREQYF.

This clone appeared once. The V and J genes are TRBV7-8 and TRBJ1-5, with a possible D match to TRBD1 (5 bases). This CDR3 region has 16 residues. V lost 0 bases to trimming and J lost 0 bases, with 9 bases between them. Looked up from germline, CDR1 is SGHVS and CDR2 is FQNEAQ. The CDR3 is CASSLAGGASNQPQHF. DNA of the CDR3: TGTGCCAGCAGCTTAGCTGGCGGGGCTAGCAATCAGCCCCAGCATTTT. The complete variable domain, with remaining parts taken from reference TRBV7-8 and TRBJ1-5, reads GAGVSQSPRYKVAKRGQDVALRCDPISGHVSLFWYQQALGQGPEFLTYFQNEAQLDKSGLPSDRFFAERPEGSVSTLKIQRTQQEDSAVYLCASSLAGGASNQPQHFGDGTRLSIL.

The J gene is TRBJ2-3, the V gene TRBV5-1; TRBD2 aligns across 11 bases. This CDR3 region has 15 residues. The germline V gene encodes CDR1 SGHRS and CDR2 YFSETQ. V lost 0 bases and J lost 5; bases outside the gene matches: 2. CDR3 DNA: TGCGCCAGCAGCTTGGCCGGGACTAGCGGAGATACGCAGTATTTT. Translated: CASSLAGTSGDTQYF. Full variable domain (outside the CDR3, taken from reference TRBV5-1 and TRBJ2-3): KAGVTQTPRYLIKTRGQQVTLSCSPISGHRSVSWYQQTPGQGLQFLFEYFSETQRNKGNFPGRFSGRQFSNSRSEMNVSTLELGDSALYLCASSLAGTSGDTQYFGPGTRLTVL.

The gene calls are TRBV4-1 and TRBJ2-2, with a tentative D call TRBD2 (5 bases). Germline CDR1 is MGHRA and CDR2 is YSYEKL. This CDR3 contains 16 residues. The V end was cut by 0 bases, the J end by 5 bases, with 13 bases between. CDR3: CASSQDWPTGTGELFF. The CDR3 region has the DNA TGCGCCAGCAGCCAAGACTGGCCGACGGGGACCGGGGAGCTGTTTTTT.

V usage is TRBV9 and J usage is TRBJ1-1, with TRBD1 identical over 10 bases. This CDR3 comprises 17 residues. CDR1 is SGDLS, CDR2 YYNGEE, per germline. The trim removed 0 bases at V and 5 bases at J, leaving 10 bases unmatched. The CDR3 bases are TGTGCCAGCAGCGTAGACCCTGGGACAGGGGTGATTACTGAAGCTTTCTTT. This translates into CASSVDPGTGVITEAFF.

The rearrangement joins TRBV2 to TRBJ2-1, with 9 nucleotides matching TRBD1. The CDR3 consists of 16 residues. Germline CDR1 is SNHLY and CDR2 is FYNNEI. V shed 3 bases and J 8 bases; nucleotides not matched to a gene: 11. DNA of the CDR3: TGTGCCAGCAGTGACGGGACAGGGATAATTATCGATGAGCAGTTCTTC. This gives the protein CASSDGTGIIIDEQFF.

This clone has just a few counts. This rearrangement joins TRBV9 to TRBJ1-3; unclear D gene. V was cut by 10 bases and J by 1 base, with 6 bases left in between. Germline V gene lookup returns CDR1 SGDLS and CDR2 YYNGEE. The CDR3 runs to 11 residues. CDR3 nucleotides: TGTGCCGCCGGGTCTGGAAACACCATATATTTT. Its protein product is CAAGSGNTIYF.

The count of this clone is one. The chain uses TRBV7-9 and TRBJ1-3, with 9 bases that match TRBD1. CDR1 is SEHNR and CDR2 is FQNEAQ in the germline V gene (reference sequence). The CDR3 sequence is 17 residues long. With V trimmed by 5 bases and J by 4 bases, 12 bases remained unmatched. CDR3 residues: CASSPGTGKVVGNTIYF. CDR3 bases: TGTGCCAGCAGCCCCGGGACAGGGAAGGTCGTCGGAAACACCATATATTTT.

This chain joins TRBV7-9 and TRBJ2-7, with D possibly matching TRBD1 (6 bases). CDR1 and CDR2 from the germline V gene are SEHNR and FQNEAQ (reference sequence). This CDR3 is built from 14 residues. Trimming shortened V by 0 bases and J by 7 bases, and 13 bases separated the two germline ends. The CDR3 sequence is CASSLARQGFEQYF. The CDR3 DNA follows: TGTGCCAGCAGCTTAGCGAGGCAGGGGTTTGAGCAGTACTTC.

The chain recombines TRBV7-6 with TRBJ2-1, with 7 bases that match TRBD2. The CDR3 is 12 amino acids. The ends lost 5 bases at V and 9 bases at J; junction bases unmatched: 4. From germline, CDR1 is SGHVS and CDR2 FNYEAQ. The DNA for the CDR3 is TGTGCCAGCAGCCAAATAGCGGGTGAGCAGTTCTTC. Residues: CASSQIAGEQFF.

V gene TRBV5-5 combines with J gene TRBJ2-7; the D gene is possibly TRBD1 (7 bases). V lost 4 bases and J lost 6, with 17 bases in between. The CDR3 is 14 amino acids. The germline gives CDR1 SGHKS, CDR2 YYEKEE (reference sequence). The CDR3 coding sequence is TGTGCCAGCAGCACGGGGGACAGCCAGCTCGAGCAGTACTTC. It encodes CASSTGDSQLEQYF.

The chain uses TRBV2 and TRBJ1-5, with TRBD1 identical over 8 bases. CDR1 and CDR2 (germline): SNHLY, FYNNEI. V lost 7 bases and J lost 7; bases outside the gene matches: 6. The CDR3 has 13 residues. The CDR3 protein is CASTGGLGQPQHF. The DNA of the CDR3 is TGTGCCAGCACAGGGGGCTTGGGGCAGCCCCAGCATTTT.

The chain employs TRBV19 and TRBJ2-5, with 10 bases that match TRBD1. CDR1 and CDR2 from the germline V gene are LNHDA and SQIVND (reference sequence). CDR3 size: 16 residues. V was pared by 4 bases and J by 4 bases, with 9 bases of the junction left unmatched. CDR3 in amino acids: CASSTQDRGEGETQYF. CDR3 nucleotides: TGTGCCAGTAGTACTCAGGACAGGGGGGAGGGAGAGACCCAGTACTTC.

V is TRBV6-6 and J is TRBJ2-2; a weak D match, TRBD1 (5 bases). The CDR3 totals 16 residues. The germline V gene encodes CDR1 MNHNY and CDR2 SVGAGI (reference sequence). V was shortened by 6 bases and J by 0 bases, with 14 bases between the two germline ends. CDR3 loop: CASSRTLNANTGELFF. CDR3 bases: TGTGCCAGCAGCCGGACACTTAACGCGAACACCGGGGAGCTGTTTTTT.